Below are 17 T cell receptor beta chains sequenced from a single sample in a study of T cell repertoires in aging, cancer and after chemotherapy. TCR beta rearrangements were amplified from peripheral blood genomic DNA. TRB rearrangements spanning V, D and J were amplified using mixed TRB-A/B primers. TCRdb used MiXCR to reprocess the multiplex PCR reads, holding one entry per CDR3 protein. The table includes about 10,000 distinct CDR3 sequences, 38% detected once. The specimen sequenced was blood. These receptors were taken from a human donor in good health.

The chain recombines TRBV6-5 with TRBJ1-2; 10 bases match TRBD1. Unmatched junction bases numbered 3, after V lost 6 bases and J lost 8 bases. This CDR3 comprises 12 residues. Germline-derived CDR1 and CDR2 are MNHEY and SVGAGI. For the CDR3, the DNA is TGTGCCAGCAGGATGACAGGGGGCGGCTACACCTTC. This sequence encodes CASRMTGGGYTF.

A few counts support this clonotype. The chain has TRBV19 and TRBJ2-2; D is unresolved. In germline, CDR1 is LNHDA, CDR2 SQIVND (reference sequence). The CDR3 has 14 amino acids. Trimming removed 10 bases from V and 5 bases from J, with 17 bases in between. The CDR3, as DNA: TGTGCCACCAAATCAGAGAGCAGAACCGGGGAGCTGTTTTTT. It codes for CATKSESRTGELFF.

The chain joins TRBV6-5 to TRBJ1-1; D not certain. The CDR3 is 13 amino acids. Germline V gene sequence: CDR1 MNHEY, CDR2 SVGAGI. V lost 2 bases, J lost 1 base, and 5 bases lay in between. CDR3 region: CASSYGRNTEAFF. CDR3 nucleotides: TGTGCCAGCAGTTACGGAAGGAACACTGAAGCTTTCTTT.

This clonotype was observed a few times. V is TRBV12-3 or TRBV12-4 and J is TRBJ2-5; D is perhaps TRBD2 (7 bases). The CDR3 is 15 amino acids. The V end was cut by 1 base, the J end by 1 base, with 10 bases between. In nucleotides, the CDR3 is TGTGCCAGCAGTTTAGTCGGGGGGCCCCAAGAGACCCAGTACTTC. Residues: CASSLVGGPQETQYF.

The J gene is TRBJ2-7, the V gene TRBV6-5; no definite D call. CDR3 length: 13 amino acids. Germline V CDR1 and CDR2: MNHEY, SVGAGI. V lost 6 bases, J lost 1 base, and 10 bases lay in between. DNA of the CDR3: TGTGCCAGCAGCCCTGGGTCTTCCTACGAGCAGTACTTC. The encoded protein is CASSPGSSYEQYF.

The chain employs TRBV6-6 and TRBJ2-5; D gene uncertain. Germline V lookup: CDR1 MNHNY, CDR2 SVGAGI (reference sequence). The CDR3 extends over 14 amino acids. V shed 3 bases and J shed 5 bases, with 13 bases lying between them. In DNA form, the CDR3 reads TGTGCCAGCAGTTATCCAGACCGTCGGGAGACCCAGTACTTC. It codes for CASSYPDRRETQYF.

The chain couples TRBV6-6 to TRBJ2-2; D is possibly TRBD1 (5 bases). The germline CDR1 and CDR2 sequences are MNHNY and SVGAGI (reference sequence). CDR3 length: 14 amino acids. V shed 4 bases and J shed 6 bases, with 12 bases lying between them. CDR3 bases: TGTGCCAGCAGTTCGGGCAGGGCGGCCGGGGAGCTGTTTTTT. Its translation: CASSSGRAAGELFF.

By frequency in the sample, this clonotype is medium-sized. The junction differs from germline at one of its ends, possibly a read error. The chain links TRBV19 to TRBJ2-3, with 10 positions matching TRBD1. Germline assignment: CDR1 LNHDA and CDR2 SQIVND (reference sequence). The CDR3 spans 13 residues. The CDR3 nucleotides read TGCTCAACCGGGACAGGGGCCACAGATACGCAGTATTTT. It is translated as CSTGTGATDTQYF.

This clonotype was seen just once. The chain combines TRBV7-2 with TRBJ2-1; D remains ambiguous. Trimming removed 4 bases from V and 3 bases from J, with 16 bases in between. The CDR3 has 16 amino acids. CDR1 and CDR2 from the germline V gene are SGHTA and FQGNSA. The CDR3 DNA reads as TGTGCCAGCAGCTCCGCCAATCCGGATCTCTACAATGAGCAGTTCTTC. Amino acids: CASSSANPDLYNEQFF.

The chain combines TRBV6-4 with TRBJ2-2; D perhaps matches TRBD1 (5 bases). Germline V lookup: CDR1 MRHNA, CDR2 SNTAGT. V was pared by 3 bases and J by 3 bases, with 8 bases between. The CDR3 is 14 amino acids. This CDR3 is CASSEGVDTGELFF. In DNA form, the CDR3 reads TGTGCCAGCAGTGAAGGGGTGGACACCGGGGAGCTGTTTTTT.

The chain combines TRBV13 with TRBJ1-3, with 7 bases identical to TRBD1. The length of the CDR3 is 14 residues. Germline CDR1 PRHDT, CDR2 FYEKMQ (reference sequence). The junction had 4 bases not matched to a gene; V was cut back by 7 bases and J by 1 base. Here the CDR3 reads CASTRDRSGNTIYF. The CDR3 nucleotides are TGTGCCAGCACCAGGGACAGATCTGGAAACACCATATATTTT.

This chain connects TRBV30 to TRBJ2-7; TRBD1 matches at 7 bases. With 2 bases clipped from V and 4 bases from J, the junction kept 11 bases outside the gene matches. This CDR3 comprises 15 residues. Germline assignment: CDR1 GTSNPN and CDR2 SVGIG (reference sequence). The DNA for the CDR3 is TGTGCCTGGAGTCCTCCAGGGGGTTACGGGTACGAGCAGTACTTC. Residues: CAWSPPGGYGYEQYF.

The CDR3 loop reads CASSLADGVTGELFF. The CDR3 region has the DNA TGCGCCAGCAGCTTGGCCGACGGAGTCACCGGGGAGCTGTTTTTT. The chain is built from TRBV5-1 and TRBJ2-2; D call uncertain. Per germline, CDR1 SGHRS and CDR2 YFSETQ. The CDR3 is made up of 15 amino acids. Trimming removed 0 bases from V and 4 bases from J, with 10 bases in between.

The V and J genes are TRBV18 and TRBJ2-7; 8 bases are a match to TRBD1. The CDR3 spans 13 residues. CDR1 is KGHSH and CDR2 is LQKENI in the germline V gene. Losses at the gene ends were 5 bases for V and 6 bases for J; bases not matched to a gene: 6. The CDR3: CASSSGTGPEQYF. CDR3 DNA: TGTGCCAGCTCATCCGGGACAGGCCCCGAGCAGTACTTC.

CDR3 residues: CASIPQQDYRSYNEQFF. In DNA form, the CDR3 reads TGTGCCAGCATTCCCCAGCAGGACTACCGTAGCTACAATGAGCAGTTCTTC. V and J are TRBV5-4 and TRBJ2-1, with D perhaps TRBD2 (6 bases). The V end lost 6 bases, the J end lost 3 bases, and 22 bases lay between the germline ends. Germline lookup yields CDR1 SGHNT and CDR2 YYREEE (reference sequence). CDR3 length equals 17 residues.

This clonotype was found a few times. The V call is TRBV27, the J call TRBJ2-5, with 14 positions matching TRBD2. The CDR3 is made up of 18 amino acids. Unmatched junction bases numbered 7, after V lost 4 bases and J lost 0 bases. Germline CDR1 MNHEY, CDR2 SMNVEV (reference sequence). Here the CDR3 DNA reads TGTGCCAGCAGTTCGGGACTAGCGGGAGACCCGTACCAAGAGACCCAGTACTTC. It specifies CASSSGLAGDPYQETQYF.

This clonotype was observed a handful of times. V gene TRBV6-5 combines with J gene TRBJ2-2, with a tentative D call TRBD2 (6 bases). V lost 5 bases to trimming and J lost 6 bases, with 13 bases between them. The CDR3 is 14 amino acids. CDR1 is MNHEY and CDR2 is SVGAGI in the germline V gene. CDR3 sequence: CASSRTITAGELFF. CDR3 coding DNA: TGTGCCAGCAGTCGGACTATTACGGCCGGGGAGCTGTTTTTT.